Listed below are T cell receptor beta chains from one sample, sequenced in a study of OX40 agonist ivuxolimab in advanced cancers. TCRdb's copy holds only in-frame clones and misses some; the assay was immunoSEQ multiplex PCR. The profile shows 35,000 to 40,000 clones, 85% to 90% of them singletons. The source was CD4+ or CD8+ T cells sorted from blood, collected in a trial of the OX40 agonist ivuxolimab. All receptors derive from an adult with an advanced solid tumor such as melanoma, head and neck, liver or kidney cancer. Each CDR3 is given without its conserved first and last residue. The size entry is marked missing in some rows and otherwise reads once, few, many or a size class.

v_call clone_size cdr3_aa
TRBV6-1 - ASGSRTPYEQY
TRBV6-1 - ATYRGLGSPLH
TRBV18 - ASSSPSGLAGSYQETQY
TRBV6-1 - ASSGQGYGNTIY
TRBV5-3 - AGSGYQVSYNEQF
TRBV4-2 - ASSQDLVGTYEQY
TRBV4-1 - ASSQIPPGHQPYEQY
TRBV19 - ASSPGGLGGIQY
TRBV20-1 once SALRSDTQY
TRBV5-6 - ASSASGGAAETQY
TRBV5-1 - ASSLEETPRDTQY
TRBV27 - ASTSNLGRICYEQY
TRBV2 - ANGGQPGNIQY
TRBV4-1 - ASSQDRPSGPGELF
TRBV10-3 - AISESATSGGIQETQY
TRBV18 - ASSPPGQGDTEAF
TRBV13 few ASSLRDRTYEQY
TRBV10-1 medium-sized ASSDPGKNTIY
TRBV6-7 - ASSYDPRGYT
TRBV27 - ASSFQAPRGNQPQH
TRBV20-1 - SARAWETQY
TRBV27 - ASSLSGGGGYT
TRBV5-4 - ASSPQLAGEGTDTQY
TRBV9 - ASGSSGGPRETQY
TRBV7-6 - ASTFAGGVKETQY
TRBV29-1 - SVVDRASYEQY
TRBV7-2 - ASSLATLRGGTDTQY
TRBV25-1 - ASSESGGGYT
TRBV15 - ATSRTGTDTIGSGYT
TRBV6-1 - ASIESRRFNEQF
TRBV11-2 - ASSLEGRLTEAF
TRBV6-6 - ASSTGGAINQPQH
TRBV30 once AWNQIRAGELF
TRBV5-1 - ASSNTGSNSPLH
TRBV7-2 - ASSLAVGDIQY
TRBV18 - ASSPDLSSGNTIY
TRBV5-1 - ASSEPINTGELF
TRBV7-2 - ASSSVAGGPRETQY
TRBV6-1 once ASRISGRETQY
TRBV29-1 - SVANRGGGGYT
TRBV4-3 - ASSQDHRNTGELF
TRBV7-2 once ASSLQTGLNTGELF
TRBV5-1 few ASSPVGQGNGYT
TRBV5-6 - ASSSKGGGRTDTQY
TRBV5-5 - ASSLLRAAQNYEQY
TRBV2 - ASSELVRGNYEQY
TRBV5-4 - ASSLGGRGNTGELF
TRBV5-1 - ASSLLSGPNQPQH
TRBV11-2 - ASRNTGTGEYGYT
TRBV9 - ASSVEQRGRVYYEQY
TRBV5-4 - ASSAGRGITDTQY
TRBV13 - ASSFRDRLEGTIY
TRBV2 - ASGPLDRNQPQH
TRBV2 - ASTREREKLF
TRBV5-6 - ASRRTSGGLGVYNEQF